Following are 25 T cell receptor beta chains from one sample sequenced in a study of sequential checkpoint blockade in melanoma. Libraries were prepared by immunoSEQ multiplex PCR; TCRdb keeps only in-frame clonotypes and omits some of them. Here the sample spans about 18,000 clones, approximately 26% being singletons. Indicated treatment: randomized to nivolumab then ipilimumab (arm A) or the reverse (arm B). The sample consisted of tumor tissue (inferred from file names), taken from a patient given nivolumab and ipilimumab in sequence. Receptor source: a human donor with melanoma.

This clone was counted only a few times. V gene TRBV19 combines with J gene TRBJ2-2; the D is unclear. This CDR3 region has 14 residues. The V gene's germline CDR1 is LNHDA and CDR2 SQIVND (reference sequence). Trimming stripped 4 bases from V and 6 bases from J, with 12 bases between. CDR3 DNA sequence: TGTGCCAGTAGTACCGCATGGGAATCCGGGGAGCTGTTTTTT. Its translation is CASSTAWESGELFF.

In its sample, this clone was seen a few times. The chain uses TRBV9 and TRBJ1-2; D possibly corresponds to TRBD1 (6 bases). V lost 4 bases and J lost 8, with 15 bases in between. The CDR3 extends over 13 amino acids. Germline CDR1 and CDR2: SGDLS and YYNGEE. CDR3 residues: CASSSQGASGYTF. CDR3 coding DNA: TGTGCCAGCAGCTCACAGGGCGCTAGCGGCTACACCTTC.

The chain employs TRBV5-1 and TRBJ2-1; TRBD2 matches at 13 bases. This CDR3 spans 15 amino acids. The V and J ends lost 6 bases and 7 bases, in that order; junction bases with no gene match: 7. Per the germline V gene, CDR1 is SGHRS and CDR2 is YFSETQ. The CDR3 DNA follows: TGCGCCAGCACTACTAGCGGGGGGGCAAGGAATGAGCAGTTCTTC. It translates to CASTTSGGARNEQFF. The variable domain in full, with the rest retrieved from reference TRBV5-1 and TRBJ2-1, is KAGVTQTPRYLIKTRGQQVTLSCSPISGHRSVSWYQQTPGQGLQFLFEYFSETQRNKGNFPGRFSGRQFSNSRSEMNVSTLELGDSALYLCASTTSGGARNEQFFGPGTRLTVL.

This chain connects TRBV27 to TRBJ1-2; possible D gene TRBD1, 6 bases. The germline V gene has CDR1 MNHEY and CDR2 SMNVEV (reference sequence). With 4 bases removed from V and 0 bases from J, the gap between germline ends came to 12 bases. CDR3 length: 15 amino acids. CDR3 DNA: TGTGCCAGCAGTTCCCCGGGGGCTTCTAACTATGGCTACACCTTC. Protein: CASSSPGASNYGYTF.

CDR3 in DNA: TGTGCCAGCAGCCAAGATTCCCGGGGGCAGGACACTGAAGCTTTCTTT. It translates to CASSQDSRGQDTEAFF. The chain joins TRBV14 to TRBJ1-1, with a possible D match to TRBD1 (6 bases). The V end was cut by 0 bases, the J end by 3 bases, with 14 bases between. This CDR3 is 16 amino acids long. Germline assignment: CDR1 SGHDN and CDR2 FVKESK.

In its sample, this clone was seen a few times. The chain couples TRBV11-3 to TRBJ2-1, with 11 bases matching TRBD2. J lost 4 bases, V lost 3 bases, and 5 bases had no gene match. The CDR3 runs to 16 residues. CDR1 and CDR2 (germline): SGHNT, YENEEA. CDR3 coding DNA: TGTGCCAGCAGCTTTACTAGCGGGGGAATTTACAATGAGCAGTTCTTC. The encoded protein is CASSFTSGGIYNEQFF. Filled out from reference TRBV11-3 and TRBJ2-1, the complete variable domain reads EAGVVQSPRYKIIEKKQPVAFWCNPISGHNTLYWYLQNLGQGPELLIRYENEEAVDDSQLPKDRFSAERLKGVDSTLKIQPAELGDSAVYLCASSFTSGGIYNEQFFGPGTRLTVL.

This clone has just a few counts. The V and J genes are TRBV28 and TRBJ1-2, with D possibly TRBD1 on 6 matching bases. CDR1 is MDHEN, CDR2 SYDVKM, per germline. The CDR3 is made up of 13 amino acids. V lost 5 bases and J 3 bases, leaving 10 bases between the germline ends. In DNA form, the CDR3 reads TGTGCCAGCAGTACAACAGGGCACTATGGCTACACCTTC. Translating gives CASSTTGHYGYTF.

This clone was counted ten times or more. The chain couples TRBV11-3 to TRBJ2-1; 11 bases align to TRBD2. Per germline, CDR1 SGHNT and CDR2 YENEEA. The CDR3 totals 15 residues. V shed 4 bases and J 7 bases; nucleotides not matched to a gene: 6. The DNA of the CDR3 is TGTGCCAGCAGCTACACTAGCGGGAGTCGGAATGAGCAGTTCTTC. Protein: CASSYTSGSRNEQFF.

This clone appeared a few times. The chain carries TRBV23-1 and TRBJ2-3, with unresolved D. TRBV23-1 is treated as an ORF (open reading frame) with a function not yet certain. This CDR3 is built from 13 residues. V lost 6 bases, J lost 0 bases, and 7 bases lay in between. The DNA for the CDR3 is TGCGCCAGCAGCTTTCCCAGCACAGATACGCAGTATTTT. Translating it yields CASSFPSTDTQYF.

This chain uses TRBV5-1 with TRBJ2-3; no clear D gene. CDR1 is SGHRS and CDR2 is YFSETQ in the germline V gene. The CDR3 extends over 14 amino acids. The germline V and J ends were trimmed by 0 bases and 0 bases, with 5 bases remaining between them. The CDR3 is CASSLELSTDTQYF. The CDR3 DNA reads TGCGCCAGCAGCTTGGAACTTAGCACAGATACGCAGTATTTT.

This clone showed up just a few times. The chain recombines TRBV11-3 with TRBJ2-3, with TRBD2 matching over 9 bases. Germline lookup yields CDR1 SGHNT and CDR2 YENEEA. V trimming: 5 bases; J trimming: 4 bases; junction bases outside the gene matches: 7. The CDR3 runs 15 residues. CDR3 amino acids: CASSRGGRAADTQYF. The CDR3 bases are TGTGCCAGCAGCCGGGGCGGGAGGGCGGCAGATACGCAGTATTTT.

This clone was seen more than once but under ten times. The chain links TRBV6-8 to TRBJ1-1; D is ambiguous. The CDR3 contains 14 residues. Germline V gene data show CDR1 as MNHGY and CDR2 as SAAAGT. Trimming removed 7 bases at V and 4 bases at J, with 16 bases between. The CDR3 protein is CASIGLPEVTEAFF. DNA for the CDR3: TGTGCCAGCATCGGACTTCCTGAGGTCACTGAAGCTTTCTTT.

This clone rates as medium-sized (0.01 to 0.1%). V usage is TRBV15 and J usage is TRBJ2-2, with 7 bases lining up with TRBD2. The CDR3 runs to 15 residues. The germline gives CDR1 LNHNV, CDR2 YYDKDF (reference sequence). V lost 4 bases and J lost 6; bases outside the gene matches: 8. The CDR3 coding sequence is TGTGCCACCAGCACAGGGACGACTAGCTCCGGGGAGCTGTTTTTT. Translation gives CATSTGTTSSGELFF.

This clone showed up just a few times. The gene calls are TRBV19 and TRBJ1-2, with 9 bases that match TRBD1. The J segment lost 4 bases and the V segment lost 3 bases, leaving 9 bases of the junction unmatched. The length of the CDR3 is 16 residues. Germline assignment: CDR1 LNHDA and CDR2 SQIVND (reference sequence). CDR3 nucleotide sequence: TGTGCCAGTAGTATCCCGGGACAGGGAGGCGCCTATGGCTACACCTTC. It is translated as CASSIPGQGGAYGYTF.

The table lists this clone with a few counts. The genes are TRBV11-3 and TRBJ2-1, with TRBD2 as a possible D gene (6 bases). Trimming stripped 3 bases from V and 3 bases from J, with 12 bases between. Germline loops: CDR1 SGHNT, CDR2 YENEEA. The CDR3 length is 15 residues. CDR3 protein: CASSLETSLYNEQFF. CDR3 in DNA: TGTGCCAGCAGCTTGGAAACTAGCCTCTACAATGAGCAGTTCTTC.

This sequence joins TRBV9 and TRBJ2-7, with D perhaps TRBD1 (6 bases). The CDR3 runs 16 residues. V was shortened by 0 bases and J by 3 bases, with 16 bases between the two germline ends. Germline loops: CDR1 SGDLS, CDR2 YYNGEE. CDR3 region: CASSVAKRGQIYEQYF. The CDR3 bases are TGTGCCAGCAGCGTAGCAAAGAGGGGACAAATCTACGAGCAGTACTTC.

The chain couples TRBV25-1 to TRBJ1-1, with D uncertain. The germline CDR1 and CDR2 sequences are MGHDK and SYGVNS. The CDR3 length is 13 residues. Trimming took 2 bases from V and 6 from J, leaving 10 bases between them. The CDR3 DNA reads as TGTGCCAGCAGTGAAGGACTGCCGGCTGAAGCTTTCTTT. Protein product: CASSEGLPAEAFF.

The gene calls are TRBV18 and TRBJ2-3; TRBD1 is a possible D gene (5 bases). V gave up 2 bases and J gave up 0 bases, with 9 bases separating them. CDR1 and CDR2 from the germline V gene are KGHSH and LQKENI. The CDR3 is 15 residues long. As DNA, the CDR3 is TGTGCCAGCTCACCAAAGACAGCCAGCACAGATACGCAGTATTTT. Translated, it gives CASSPKTASTDTQYF.

The genes are TRBV6-8 and TRBJ1-1, with a tentative D call TRBD1 (6 bases). Germline V gives CDR1 MNHGY, CDR2 SAAAGT. V was cut by 5 bases and J by 1 base, with 8 bases left in between. The CDR3 covers 13 residues. The CDR3 DNA reads TGTGCCAGCAGTGAGGACAGGAACACTGAAGCTTTCTTT. Its protein is CASSEDRNTEAFF.

A few counts support this clone. As DNA, the CDR3 is TGTGCCAGCAGCGGGACCATAGCGGCAAATGAGCAGTTCTTC. It codes for CASSGTIAANEQFF. This sequence joins TRBV9 and TRBJ2-1, with D tentatively TRBD2 (6 bases). This CDR3 has 14 residues. V was cut by 3 bases and J by 7 bases, with 14 bases left in between. Germline CDR1 is SGDLS and CDR2 is YYNGEE.

This clone is judged medium-sized. J is TRBJ2-2 and V is TRBV6-8; no clear D gene. Germline assignment: CDR1 MNHGY and CDR2 SAAAGT. The CDR3 is made up of 15 amino acids. V lost 2 bases, J lost 7 bases, and 14 bases lay in between. CDR3 nucleotide sequence: TGTGCCAGCAGTTACCGGATATCCGGTAACGGGGAGCTGTTTTTT. Its protein product is CASSYRISGNGELFF.

This chain joins TRBV19 and TRBJ2-7; no clear D. Trimming pared 2 bases from V and 6 bases from J, leaving 5 bases between. Germline V gene lookup returns CDR1 LNHDA and CDR2 SQIVND (reference sequence). CDR3 length: 11 residues. In DNA, the CDR3 is TGTGCCAGTAGTATACAGAGCGAGCAGTACTTC. It is translated as CASSIQSEQYF.

CDR3 sequence reads: CASSPIKTTGFGTDTQYF. As DNA, the CDR3 is TGTGCCAGCTCACCCATAAAAACGACAGGGTTTGGCACAGATACGCAGTATTTT. The rearrangement uses TRBV18 and TRBJ2-3; TRBD1 matches at 7 bases. This CDR3 spans 18 amino acids. V lost 3 bases and J lost 1; bases outside the gene matches: 13. Germline V gene lookup returns CDR1 KGHSH and CDR2 LQKENI.

This clone was observed a single time. This rearrangement joins TRBV5-1 to TRBJ1-3; unclear D gene. The length of the CDR3 is 15 residues. The V and J ends lost 4 bases and 2 bases respectively, with 13 bases between them. CDR1 and CDR2 from the germline V gene are SGHRS and YFSETQ. CDR3 in DNA: TGCGCCAGCAGCGTACAGACCTCCCCTGGAAACACCATATATTTT. It codes for CASSVQTSPGNTIYF.

The chain employs TRBV6-8 and TRBJ2-7; possibly TRBD1 for D (5 bases). CDR1 and CDR2 from the germline V gene are MNHGY and SAAAGT. The CDR3 extends over 13 amino acids. V shed 5 bases and J shed 3 bases, with 11 bases lying between them. This CDR3 reads CASSQGPNYEQYF. The CDR3 DNA reads TGTGCCAGCAGTCAGGGCCCGAACTACGAGCAGTACTTC.